This T cell receptor beta chain was sequenced during a study of PD-L1 blockade in urothelial cancer (dated 2017 in TCRdb). Concerning the study at large: All patients started therapy around 2014 and received atezolizumab 1,200 mg intravenously every 3 weeks. In the same patients who had TCR sequencing, pretreatment tumors also underwent whole exome sequencing and RNA sequencing. Pretreatment tumor samples, along with matched peripheral blood serially collected before and after atezolizumab treatment, were subjected to TCR sequencing. Durable clinical benefit was achieved by nine patients but not by the remaining 20. Blood samples gave a median of 141,255 T cells and approximately 80,000 unique TCRs, with a median clonality of 0.080. Approximately 29 patients had pretreatment blood TCR-seq, around 24 had at least one posttreatment blood collection, and around 24 had tumor TCR-seq. An exploratory multi-omic analysis was conducted of the somatic, immune and clinical correlates of response to PD-L1 blockade with atezolizumab in urothelial cancer. An ECOG performance status of 0 or 1 was recorded for the patients, and 0 to 3 prior chemotherapy regimens had been received by the patients. About 90% of the roughly 29 patients were males with bladder-origin urothelial cancer, and 18 of 29 reported a prior smoking history. Blood samples were analyzed at two time points: 3 weeks after treatment start (second dose) and 6 weeks after treatment start. Durable clinical benefit was defined as a progression-free survival longer than 6 months, and TCR features were additionally tested against progression-free survival and overall survival. Paper-wide results and their limitations: Patients with durable benefit showed greater expansion of tumor-associated TCR clones in peripheral blood 3 weeks after starting treatment (n ≈ 21, p = 0.022). Improved progression-free and overall survival was found to be associated with pretreatment peripheral blood TCR clonality below the median. Because the sample size was small (n of about 30) and many exploratory analyses were performed, the results are intended to be hypothesis-generating.

The time point label corresponds to: peripheral blood 6 weeks after treatment start. The cohort included about 30 patients with locally advanced or metastatic urothelial carcinoma who were treated at Memorial Sloan Kettering on a trial protocol. Peripheral blood mononuclear cells were collected from each patient pretreatment and during treatment, giving between 1 and 8 total time points per patient. The Qiagen DNeasy Blood extraction kit was used to purify genomic DNA from total PBMCs and from tumor samples. PBMCs were collected pretreatment and during treatment, and were isolated and stored as previously described. Relative to germline, V is missing 1 base and J is missing 5 bases, with 9 bases of the junction outside any gene match. The CDR3 contains 17 residues, cysteine and phenylalanine counted. Solely the CDR3 DNA is kept, with 51 bases framed from the first base. The germline V gene provides CDR1 SGHTA and CDR2 FQGNSA.

A remark on this clone: This clone's antigen is unknown. No base qualities exist here, and no much larger clone lies one base off it.

Synthetic TCR analog templates were spiked into each PCR so that absolute template abundance could be estimated from read counts. TCRbeta CDR3 regions were amplified from genomic DNA with bias-controlled V and J gene primers using the immunoSEQ assay. Sequencing of rearranged TCRbeta segments was done at approximately 20X coverage. The authors' analysis ran thus. Sequencing errors were corrected by clustering and CDR3s were annotated against IMGT to assign V, D and J genes. Downstream analyses used only productive TCRbeta rearrangements and left out out-of-frame or stop-codon sequences. Clonality was computed as one minus Shannon entropy normalized by the log of the number of unique productive sequences. Clones differing between time points or between blood and tumor were identified using Fisher's exact test with Benjamini-Hochberg correction, with an adjusted p below 0.01 applied as the threshold. Entries here come from immuneACCESS through TCRdb and include only in-frame sequences with V and J called. Some clones fail to appear in such tables; in the studies checked, an unresolved V gene covers under half of the shortfall, and the cause of the remainder is unknown. V and J calls and clone size are those listed in that table; D and trimming were worked out from the DNA. The sample table shows around 30,000 clones, and 84% are seen once. Roughly 3% of the sample is taken by the ten largest.

The receptor was isolated from a man aged 70-80 years with urothelial cancer. The chain is assembled from TRBV7-2 and TRBJ1-4; TRBD1 matches 8 bases in the middle. The sequences come from PBMCs, collected around atezolizumab (anti-PD-L1) treatment. Here the CDR3 is given as CASSLEGRGRFNEKLFF. The DNA reads TGTGCCAGCAGCTTAGAAGGCAGGGGGCGTTTCAATGAAAAACTGTTTTTT.